This T cell receptor (beta chain) was observed in a study of T cells in Graves' hyperthyroidism and ophthalmopathy. This clonotype was found a few times. What was amplified from RNA transcripts were TCR beta CDR3 regions. Using the HTBI primer set, a first-round RT-PCR was run on the TCR CDR3. TCRdb used MiXCR to reprocess the multiplex PCR reads, holding one entry per CDR3 protein. The sample comprises nearly 750,000 distinct CDR3 sequences, over 35% of which are singletons, and less than 40% rests with the top ten. This CDR3 has 16 amino acids. V was clipped by 2 bases and J by 4 bases; unmatched bases: 9.

The genes are TRBV12-3 or TRBV12-4 and TRBJ2-7; 9 bases are a match to TRBD1. This TCR came from a middle-aged woman with Graves' hyperthyroidism. Sequenced: blood. The CDR3 is CASSLRPGTGLYEQYF. The DNA for the CDR3 is TGTGCCAGCAGTTTAAGGCCTGGGACAGGGTTATACGAGCAGTACTTC.